The entry that follows covers one TCR beta chain sequence. Its antigen specificity is not known. The sample holds no much larger clone one base away, and base qualities are not on file. At the junction V is shortened by 0 bases and J by 6 bases, with 20 bases in between. From a lookup of the germline V gene (reference sequence), CDR1 and CDR2 are SGHNT and YYREEE. The CDR3 runs 17 residues from the cysteine to the phenylalanine. Only the CDR3 DNA is retained, 51 bases long and in frame from the first base. The library was produced with the immunoSEQ multiplex PCR assay. Rearranged TCR beta chain products were amplified from genomic DNA of sorted T-cell subsets and sequenced. The original pipeline was this. Shannon entropy and Simpson indices were used to quantify the repertoire diversity of productive TCR beta rearrangements. Clonal expansion was assessed by the summed frequency of the 100 most abundant productive TCR beta clonotypes among total reads. A self-reactivity index based on amino acid usage at CDR3beta positions 6 and 7 was applied to the TRB repertoires. Two-way ANOVA was used for repertoire analyses, while Student t or Mann-Whitney tests were used for flow cytometric analyses. The immuneACCESS repertoire file appears here via TCRdb, limited to in-frame rearrangements. These files lack a portion of the clones; in checked studies, under half of the deficit traces to unresolved V genes, and the cause of the others is not known. The V and J calls and clone size are taken from that table; D and trimming were inferred from the DNA. Within this sample are 20,000 to 25,000 clones, with roughly 93% of them counted one time only. Jointly, the top ten make up 0.55% to 0.9% of the sample.

The entry originates in a study of regulatory and conventional T cells in RAG deficiency (dated by TCRdb to 2016 to 2017). Broadly, across the study: The study used high-throughput TCR beta sequencing to compare repertoire diversity and composition of Treg, conventional CD4+ and CD8+ T cells between RAG-deficient patients and healthy controls. On the study overall, not on this receptor specifically: Compared with control T-cell subpopulations, the RAG-deficient patients had markedly lower Shannon entropy and higher Simpson indices. All patient T-cell subsets had shorter CDR3 lengths; Omenn syndrome patients showed >80% Treg-Tconv repertoire overlap at nucleotide and amino acid level. Rather than being bona fide Treg cells, the sorted CD25-high CD127-low cells in Omenn syndrome patients may represent peripherally activated cells. Compared with controls, Omenn syndrome and CID/AS patients had approximately 92-fold fewer unique TCR beta sequences in Treg cells, but only roughly 10-fold fewer in the other subsets. Some T-cell subset analyses were not performed for some subjects.

Before genomic DNA extraction, conventional CD4+ T cells were purified from blood as CD25-low CD127-high cells. For repertoire analyses, the comparison group consisted of several healthy control donors. The same sample was also used in a study of regulatory T cells. Drawing on the second study: The multiplex PCR relied on 52 forward TRBV primers and 13 reverse TRBJ primers, and amplification bias was corrected through assay-based and computational methods. Repertoires from patients had restricted unique TRB V-J pairs and skewed V and J gene usage, with the strongest effect in regulatory T cells. The study compared T-cell receptor beta repertoires of sorted regulatory, conventional CD4+ and CD8+ T cells in CD3G-deficient patients with those in healthy controls. Peripheral blood mononuclear cells were isolated by Ficoll density separation. Rearranged TRB loci were amplified from genomic DNA by multiplex PCR within the immunoSEQ assay. TRB amplicons were sequenced using an Illumina HiSeq platform. Raw sequences were error-filtered and aligned to reference gene sequences by custom algorithms, then analyzed with the immunoSEQ online tools. Frequencies of productive and nonproductive TRB rearrangements were assessed among unique sequences as well as among total sequences. Groups were compared by t tests, Mann-Whitney tests or two-way ANOVA performed in Prism software.

What was sequenced was CD4+ T cells sorted from blood. The sequence links TRBV5-4 to TRBJ2-3; no D gene can be assigned with confidence. This clonotype originated in a human donor in good health. The nucleotide sequence is given as TGTGCCAGCAGCTTGGACGGGTTAAAACCCGTATTGGATACGCAGTATTTT. Its protein is CASSLDGLKPVLDTQYF.